Listed below are T cell receptor beta chains from one sample, sequenced in a study of shared clonotypes between healthy human individuals. Measured with immunoSEQ multiplex PCR; TCRdb has only the in-frame clones, and not every one. The sample gives around 530,000 clones, roughly 72% of which show up once; 12% is in the top ten. Sequencing was done on a sample of PBMCs. All receptors come from a woman between 40 and 55 years old in good health. Some clones in this sample may be carry-over from other donors' samples. Both conserved end residues are part of each CDR3. Each record gives: V gene, clone size, D gene, J gene, CDR3 protein, CDR3 DNA. D genes are given only for firm matches. Clone size is not always given. Where it is, it says once, few, many or a class for expanded clones.

v_call: TRBV6-6; clone_size: .; d_call: .; j_call: TRBJ2-7; cdr3_aa: CASSLSSLGSYEQYF; cdr3_nt: TGTGCCAGCAGCCTTAGCTCTTTGGGATCCTACGAGCAGTACTTC
v_call: TRBV7-8; clone_size: .; d_call: .; j_call: TRBJ2-2; cdr3_aa: CASSLARASNTGELFF; cdr3_nt: TGTGCCAGCAGCTTAGCCCGGGCATCGAACACCGGGGAGCTGTTTTTT
v_call: TRBV18; clone_size: .; d_call: TRBD1; j_call: TRBJ2-7; cdr3_aa: CASSPPGTVFYEQYF; cdr3_nt: TGTGCCAGCTCACCCCCTGGGACAGTTTTCTACGAGCAGTACTTC
v_call: TRBV5-4; clone_size: .; d_call: .; j_call: TRBJ1-2; cdr3_aa: CASSLSMHLESYTF; cdr3_nt: TGTGCCAGCAGCTTGAGTATGCACCTTGAGAGCTACACCTTC
v_call: TRBV2; clone_size: .; d_call: .; j_call: TRBJ2-3; cdr3_aa: CASTQGDDTQYF; cdr3_nt: TGTGCCAGCACACAGGGAGATGATACGCAGTATTTT
v_call: TRBV25-1; clone_size: .; d_call: TRBD1; j_call: TRBJ1-4; cdr3_aa: CASSNTGGSNEKLFF; cdr3_nt: TGTGCCAGCAGCAATACAGGGGGCTCTAATGAAAAACTGTTTTTT
v_call: TRBV29-1; clone_size: .; d_call: .; j_call: TRBJ2-7; cdr3_aa: CSVSGAGDEQYF; cdr3_nt: TGCAGCGTTTCCGGGGCCGGGGACGAGCAGTACTTC
v_call: TRBV27; clone_size: .; d_call: .; j_call: TRBJ2-2; cdr3_aa: CASWTAGSVGELFF; cdr3_nt: TGTGCCAGTTGGACAGCGGGATCCGTCGGGGAGCTGTTTTTT
v_call: TRBV7-6; clone_size: .; d_call: .; j_call: TRBJ1-3; cdr3_aa: CASSLAAGGGNTIYF; cdr3_nt: TGTGCCAGCAGCTTAGCAGCGGGAGGTGGAAACACCATATATTTT
v_call: TRBV7-9; clone_size: .; d_call: .; j_call: TRBJ2-3; cdr3_aa: CASSLGGGNTDTQYF; cdr3_nt: TGTGCCAGCAGCTTAGGAGGCGGGAACACAGATACGCAGTATTTT
v_call: TRBV7-9; clone_size: .; d_call: .; j_call: TRBJ1-6; cdr3_aa: CASSLDLDRSPLHF; cdr3_nt: TGTGCCAGCAGCCTGGACCTGGATCGTTCACCCCTCCACTTT
v_call: TRBV19; clone_size: .; d_call: .; j_call: TRBJ2-5; cdr3_aa: CASGQAQETQYF; cdr3_nt: TGTGCCTCGGGGCAGGCCCAAGAGACCCAGTACTTC
v_call: TRBV30; clone_size: .; d_call: TRBD1; j_call: TRBJ1-5; cdr3_aa: CAWSGGRQGSQPQHF; cdr3_nt: TGTGCCTGGAGTGGGGGCCGACAGGGGTCGCAGCCCCAGCATTTT
v_call: TRBV5-5; clone_size: .; d_call: .; j_call: TRBJ2-7; cdr3_aa: CASSFGQGTSEQYF; cdr3_nt: TGTGCCAGCAGCTTTGGTCAGGGGACCTCCGAGCAGTACTTC
v_call: TRBV5-8; clone_size: .; d_call: .; j_call: TRBJ2-5; cdr3_aa: CASSLSSKETQYF; cdr3_nt: TGTGCCAGCAGCTTGTCCAGCAAAGAGACCCAGTACTTC
v_call: TRBV6-5; clone_size: .; d_call: .; j_call: TRBJ2-3; cdr3_aa: CASSSLGTDTQYF; cdr3_nt: TGTGCCAGCAGCTCATTAGGCACAGATACGCAGTATTTT
v_call: TRBV2; clone_size: .; d_call: TRBD1; j_call: TRBJ2-1; cdr3_aa: CASRGQGSYNEQFF; cdr3_nt: TGTGCCAGCCGGGGACAGGGGTCCTACAATGAGCAGTTCTTC
v_call: TRBV11-3; clone_size: .; d_call: TRBD2; j_call: TRBJ2-5; cdr3_aa: CASSLGPSGRETQYF; cdr3_nt: TGTGCCAGCAGCTTAGGTCCTAGCGGGAGAGAGACCCAGTACTTC
v_call: TRBV5-1; clone_size: once; d_call: .; j_call: TRBJ2-1; cdr3_aa: CASSLLSGRGNEQFF; cdr3_nt: TGCGCCAGCAGCTTGCTTAGCGGAAGGGGCAATGAGCAGTTCTTC
v_call: TRBV4-1; clone_size: .; d_call: .; j_call: TRBJ2-7; cdr3_aa: CASSQGKGDEQYF; cdr3_nt: TGCGCCAGCAGCCAAGGGAAAGGAGACGAGCAGTACTTC
v_call: TRBV9; clone_size: .; d_call: TRBD1; j_call: TRBJ2-1; cdr3_aa: CASSTRDRGRGEQFF; cdr3_nt: TGTGCCAGCAGCACACGGGACAGGGGGCGGGGTGAGCAGTTCTTC
v_call: TRBV4-2; clone_size: .; d_call: .; j_call: TRBJ2-3; cdr3_aa: CASSQDGEPADTQYF; cdr3_nt: TGTGCCAGCAGCCAAGATGGGGAACCTGCGGATACGCAGTATTTT
v_call: TRBV6-1; clone_size: .; d_call: .; j_call: TRBJ2-7; cdr3_aa: CASSQVGGTYEQYF; cdr3_nt: TGTGCCAGCAGTCAGGTGGGGGGAACCTACGAGCAGTACTTC
v_call: TRBV9; clone_size: .; d_call: TRBD1; j_call: TRBJ1-2; cdr3_aa: CASRTGTGGAVGYTF; cdr3_nt: TGTGCCAGCAGAACGGGGACAGGGGGCGCGGTTGGCTACACCTTC